This note documents a single T cell receptor beta chain sequence. Trimming removed 4 bases at V and 1 base at J, with 8 bases between. Looked up from germline, CDR1 is SGHAT and CDR2 is FQNNGV. This CDR3 region has 15 residues. These data belong to a study of shared clonotypes between healthy human individuals. What was sequenced on ten immunoSEQ deep assay plates was unsorted PBMC DNA. Sequenced by immunoSEQ multiplex PCR; TCRdb stores in-frame clones only, minus some. The sample yields about 560,000 clones, around 81% seen once. The material sequenced was PBMCs. The chain employs TRBV11-2 and TRBJ2-6, with D possibly matching TRBD1 (6 bases). The receptor was derived from a woman in her forties in good health. Some clones in this sample may be carry-over from other donors' samples. In DNA, the CDR3 is TGTGCCAGCAGCTCCACAGGGTCTGGGGCCAACGTCCTGACTTTC. Amino acids: CASSSTGSGANVLTF. The full variable domain, rest sourced from reference TRBV11-2 and TRBJ2-6, is EAGVAQSPRYKIIEKRQSVAFWCNPISGHATLYWYQQILGQGPKLLIQFQNNGVVDDSQLPKDRFSAERLKGVDSTLKIQPAKLEDSAVYLCASSSTGSGANVLTFGAGSRLTVL.